This record covers a single T cell receptor (beta chain). This record comes from a study of blood T cell repertoires in COVID-19. Study information: Specimens from acute and convalescent COVID-19 originated in the United States, Italy and Spain. T cells, B-cell-depleted T cells, or PBMCs supplied cDNA or gDNA.

Here immunoSEQ multiplex PCR was the method, and the copy in TCRdb shows in-frame clones only, minus some. The sample contains roughly 160,000 clones, roughly 88% of which appear only once. Participants spanned ages roughly 18 to 95 years and resided in about two dozen US areas. Germline V gene data show CDR1 as SGHRS and CDR2 as YFSETQ. Losses at the gene ends were 1 base for V and 5 bases for J; bases not matched to a gene: 7. The CDR3 is 15 residues long. Sequenced sample: PBMCs or T cells enriched from blood (not recorded which). This receptor was identified in a woman in her sixties who had recovered from COVID-19. V usage is TRBV5-1 and J usage is TRBJ2-5, with 8 bases identical to TRBD2. CDR3 nucleotides: TGCGCCAGCAGCTTGAGTATAGCGGGGAGTGAGACCCAGTACTTC. Protein sequence: CASSLSIAGSETQYF.